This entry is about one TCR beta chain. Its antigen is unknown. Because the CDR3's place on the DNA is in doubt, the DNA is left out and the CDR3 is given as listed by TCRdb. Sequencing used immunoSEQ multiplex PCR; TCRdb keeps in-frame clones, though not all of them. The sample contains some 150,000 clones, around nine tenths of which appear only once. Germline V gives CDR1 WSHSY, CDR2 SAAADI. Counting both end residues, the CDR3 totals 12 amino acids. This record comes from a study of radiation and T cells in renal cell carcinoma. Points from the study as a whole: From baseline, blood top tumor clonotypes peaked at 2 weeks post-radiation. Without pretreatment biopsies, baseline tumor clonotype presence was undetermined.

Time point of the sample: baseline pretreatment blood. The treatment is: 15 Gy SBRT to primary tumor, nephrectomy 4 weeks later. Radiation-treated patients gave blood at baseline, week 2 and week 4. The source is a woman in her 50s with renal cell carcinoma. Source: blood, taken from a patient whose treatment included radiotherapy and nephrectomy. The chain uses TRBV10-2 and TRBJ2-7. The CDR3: CASSEGRAGQYF.